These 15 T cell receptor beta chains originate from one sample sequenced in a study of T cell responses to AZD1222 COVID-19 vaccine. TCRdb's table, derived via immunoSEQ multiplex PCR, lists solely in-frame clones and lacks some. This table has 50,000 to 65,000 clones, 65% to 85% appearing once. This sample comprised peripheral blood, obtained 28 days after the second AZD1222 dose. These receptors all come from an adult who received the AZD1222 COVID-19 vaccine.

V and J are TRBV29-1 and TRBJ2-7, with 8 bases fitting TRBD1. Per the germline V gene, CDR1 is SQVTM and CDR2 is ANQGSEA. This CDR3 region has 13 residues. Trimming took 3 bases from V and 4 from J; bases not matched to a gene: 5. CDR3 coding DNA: TGCAGCGTTGAGAGTCAGGGGGCTTACGAGCAGTACTTC. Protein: CSVESQGAYEQYF.

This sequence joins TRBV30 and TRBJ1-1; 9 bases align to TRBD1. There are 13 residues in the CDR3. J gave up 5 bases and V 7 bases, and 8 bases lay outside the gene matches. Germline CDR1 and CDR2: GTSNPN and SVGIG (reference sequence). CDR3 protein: CASAGQGPTEAFF. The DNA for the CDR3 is TGTGCCTCCGCGGGACAGGGTCCAACTGAAGCTTTCTTT.

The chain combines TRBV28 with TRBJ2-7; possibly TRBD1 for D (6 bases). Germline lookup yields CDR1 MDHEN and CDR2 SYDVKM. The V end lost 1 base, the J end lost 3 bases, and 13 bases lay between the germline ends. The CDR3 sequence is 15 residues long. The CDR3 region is CASSLFAQGNYEQYF. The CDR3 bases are TGTGCCAGCAGTTTATTCGCCCAGGGGAACTACGAGCAGTACTTC.

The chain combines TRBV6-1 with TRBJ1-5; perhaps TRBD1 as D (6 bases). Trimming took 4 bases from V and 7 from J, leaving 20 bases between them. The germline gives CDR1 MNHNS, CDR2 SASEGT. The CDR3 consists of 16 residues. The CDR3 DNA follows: TGTGCCAGCAGTGCTTTGGCGGCAGGGGAGGGCCAGCCCCAGCATTTT. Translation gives CASSALAAGEGQPQHF.

The CDR3 DNA reads TGTGCCATCAGACCGGGACTAGAAACAAATGAGCAGTTCTTC. This sequence encodes CAIRPGLETNEQFF. The rearrangement links TRBV10-3 to TRBJ2-1, with 8 bases aligning to TRBD2. The CDR3 has 14 residues. V lost 6 bases, J lost 7 bases, and 8 bases stayed unmatched. Germline V gene sequence: CDR1 ENHRY, CDR2 SYGVKD.

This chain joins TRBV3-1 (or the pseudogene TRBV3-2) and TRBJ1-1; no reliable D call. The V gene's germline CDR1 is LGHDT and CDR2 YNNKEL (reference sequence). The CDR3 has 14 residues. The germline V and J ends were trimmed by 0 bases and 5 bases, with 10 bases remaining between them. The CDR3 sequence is CASSQEGRVTEAFF. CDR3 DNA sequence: TGTGCCAGCAGCCAAGAGGGGAGGGTGACTGAAGCTTTCTTT.

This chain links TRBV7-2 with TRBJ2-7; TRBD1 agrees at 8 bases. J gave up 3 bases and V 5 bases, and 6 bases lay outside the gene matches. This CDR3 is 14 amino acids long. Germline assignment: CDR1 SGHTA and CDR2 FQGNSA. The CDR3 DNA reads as TGTGCCAGCAGCCACGGGACAGGTCTCTACGAGCAGTACTTC. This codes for CASSHGTGLYEQYF.

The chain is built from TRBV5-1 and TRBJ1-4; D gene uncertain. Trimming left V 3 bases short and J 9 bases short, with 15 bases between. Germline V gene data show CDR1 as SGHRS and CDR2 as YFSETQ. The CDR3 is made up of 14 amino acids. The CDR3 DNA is TGCGCCAGCAGCTGGAGTGCCCGGGATAAAAAACTGTTTTTT. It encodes CASSWSARDKKLFF.

CDR3 amino acids: CSVASGGDNEQFF. The CDR3 bases are TGCAGCGTTGCTAGCGGGGGTGACAATGAGCAGTTCTTC. The rearrangement links TRBV29-1 to TRBJ2-1; 10 bases align to TRBD2. The V gene's germline CDR1 is SQVTM and CDR2 ANQGSEA. This CDR3 is 13 amino acids long. V lost 4 bases, J lost 5 bases, and 2 bases stayed unmatched.

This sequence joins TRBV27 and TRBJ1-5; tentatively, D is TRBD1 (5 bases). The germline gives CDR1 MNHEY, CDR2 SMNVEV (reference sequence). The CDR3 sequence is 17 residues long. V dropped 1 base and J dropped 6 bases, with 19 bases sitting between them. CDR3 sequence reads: CASSLYFRQVGGQPQHF. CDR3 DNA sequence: TGTGCCAGCAGTTTATATTTCCGCCAGGTCGGGGGTCAGCCCCAGCATTTT.

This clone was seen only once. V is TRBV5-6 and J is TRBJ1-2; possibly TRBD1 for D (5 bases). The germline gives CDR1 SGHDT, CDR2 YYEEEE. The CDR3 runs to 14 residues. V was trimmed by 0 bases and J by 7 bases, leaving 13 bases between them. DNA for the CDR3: TGTGCCAGCAGCTTGGGTTTAGGGGAGTTTGGCTACACCTTC. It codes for CASSLGLGEFGYTF.

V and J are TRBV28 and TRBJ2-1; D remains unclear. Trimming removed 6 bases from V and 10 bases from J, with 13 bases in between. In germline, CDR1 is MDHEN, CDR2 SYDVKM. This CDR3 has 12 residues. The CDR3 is CASRFQLGEQFF. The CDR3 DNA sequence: TGTGCCAGCAGGTTCCAACTTGGGGAGCAGTTCTTC.

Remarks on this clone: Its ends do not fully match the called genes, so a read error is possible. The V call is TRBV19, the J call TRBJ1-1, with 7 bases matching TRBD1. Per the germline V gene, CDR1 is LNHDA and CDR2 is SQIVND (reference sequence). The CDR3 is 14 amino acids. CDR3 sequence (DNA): TGTGCCAGTACTATACAGGGGTCCCGCACTGAAGCTTTCTTT. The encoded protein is CASTIQGSRTEAFF.

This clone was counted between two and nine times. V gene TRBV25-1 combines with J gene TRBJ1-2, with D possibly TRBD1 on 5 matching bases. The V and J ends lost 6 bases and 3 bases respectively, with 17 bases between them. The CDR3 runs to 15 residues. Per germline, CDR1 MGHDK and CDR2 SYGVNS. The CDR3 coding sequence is TGTGCCAGCAGGGAAAATTCCGGGACTCACTATGGCTACACCTTC. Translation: CASRENSGTHYGYTF.

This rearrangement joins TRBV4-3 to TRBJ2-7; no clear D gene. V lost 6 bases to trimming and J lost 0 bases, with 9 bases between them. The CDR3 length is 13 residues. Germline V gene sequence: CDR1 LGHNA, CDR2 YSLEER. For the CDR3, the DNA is TGCGCCAGCAGGGATACTTTCTCCTACGAGCAGTACTTC. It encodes CASRDTFSYEQYF.